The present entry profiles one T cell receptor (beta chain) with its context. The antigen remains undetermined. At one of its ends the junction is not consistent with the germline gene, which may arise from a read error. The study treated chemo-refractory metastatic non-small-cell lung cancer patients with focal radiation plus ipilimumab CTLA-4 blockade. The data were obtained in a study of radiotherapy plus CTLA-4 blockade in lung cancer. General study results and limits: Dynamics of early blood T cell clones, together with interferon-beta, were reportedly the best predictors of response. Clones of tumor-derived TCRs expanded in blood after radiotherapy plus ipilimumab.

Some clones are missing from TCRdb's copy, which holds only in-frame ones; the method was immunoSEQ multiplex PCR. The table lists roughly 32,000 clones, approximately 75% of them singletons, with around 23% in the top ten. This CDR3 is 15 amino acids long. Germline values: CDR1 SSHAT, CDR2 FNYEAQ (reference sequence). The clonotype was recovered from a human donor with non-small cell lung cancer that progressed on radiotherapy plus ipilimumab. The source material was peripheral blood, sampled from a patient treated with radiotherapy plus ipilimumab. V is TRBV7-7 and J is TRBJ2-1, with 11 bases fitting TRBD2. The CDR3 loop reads CASSGGLAAYNEQFF. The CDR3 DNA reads TGTGCTAGCAGCGGGGGACTAGCGGCCTACAATGAGCAGTTCTTC.